These 11 T cell receptor beta chains originate from one sample sequenced in a study of T-cell memory formation after mild COVID-19. TCRdb reprocessed the 5' RACE reads via MiXCR and lists one record per CDR3 protein. The data show 400,000 to 550,000 distinct CDR3 sequences, around a quarter seen once. Sequencing was performed on PBMCs or a T cell subset sorted from them (not recorded which). Receptors were obtained from an adult woman who had mild COVID-19 (a few samples of this study predate the infection). Cell type and time point are not known.

This clonotype was observed a few times. This chain uses TRBV7-9 with TRBJ2-5; the match to TRBD2 covers 7 bases. Looked up from germline, CDR1 is SEHNR and CDR2 is FQNEAQ (reference sequence). The CDR3 runs 15 residues. J lost 0 bases, V lost 2 bases, and 3 bases had no gene match. This CDR3 reads CASSLPSGYQETQYF. The CDR3 DNA follows: TGTGCCAGCAGCTTACCTAGCGGCTACCAAGAGACCCAGTACTTC.

This clonotype was found a few times. The CDR3, as DNA: TGTGCCAGCAGTCTACCCGGAGTAGCGGGAGGGCCGGGACAAGAGACCCAGTACTTC. Translated: CASSLPGVAGGPGQETQYF. The chain joins TRBV12-3 or TRBV12-4 to TRBJ2-5; 11 nucleotides agree with TRBD2. This CDR3 has 19 residues. Trimming at V came to 5 bases and at J to 2 bases, leaving 16 bases not matched to a gene.

The J gene is TRBJ2-7, the V gene TRBV7-6; tentative D call: TRBD2 (6 bases). Deletions cut 3 bases from V and 1 base from J, with 16 bases between. CDR3 length: 16 residues. Per germline, CDR1 SGHVS and CDR2 FNYEAQ. As DNA, the CDR3 is TGTGCCAGCAGCTTTGGGTTCGGGAGTGGATCCTACGAGCAGTACTTC. Amino acids: CASSFGFGSGSYEQYF.

This clonotype has a handful of counts. The V and J genes are TRBV12-3 or TRBV12-4 and TRBJ1-2, with unresolved D. Trimming removed 6 bases from V and 8 bases from J, with 16 bases in between. The CDR3 loop spans 13 amino acids. The CDR3 region is CASSVYSQGGYTF. CDR3 DNA sequence: TGTGCCAGCAGCGTTTATTCCCAAGGAGGCTACACCTTC.

The genes are TRBV14 and TRBJ1-2; D is undetermined. CDR1 SGHDN and CDR2 FVKESK come from the germline V gene. CDR3 length equals 16 residues. Trimming took 1 base from V and 4 from J, leaving 16 bases between them. The CDR3 nucleotides read TGTGCCAGCAGCCAAGCATCGGTACCCAATGTCTATGGCTACACCTTC. Protein: CASSQASVPNVYGYTF.

In its sample, this clonotype was seen a few times. V gene TRBV24-1 combines with J gene TRBJ2-1; 14 bases agree with TRBD2. Looked up from germline, CDR1 is KGHDR and CDR2 is SFDVKD. The V gene end was trimmed by 2 bases and the J gene end by 7 bases; junction bases not matched to a gene: 6. This CDR3 has 17 residues. CDR3 in amino acids: CATSDSGTSGGMNEQFF. For the CDR3, the DNA is TGTGCCACCAGTGATTCTGGGACTAGCGGGGGTATGAATGAGCAGTTCTTC.

This clonotype was seen more than once but under ten times. The chain carries TRBV4-1 and TRBJ2-2, with 10 positions matching TRBD1. The CDR3 has 16 residues. CDR1 is MGHRA and CDR2 is YSYEKL in the germline V gene. The V segment lost 1 base and the J segment 6 bases; nucleotides outside the gene matches: 5. The CDR3 DNA sequence: TGCGCCAGCAGCCAAGTACGGGACAGGGGATCCGGGGAGCTGTTTTTT. It encodes CASSQVRDRGSGELFF.

The sample holds a few counts of this clonotype. This rearrangement joins TRBV20-1 to TRBJ2-1; maybe TRBD1 (5 bases). The V gene lost 0 bases and the J gene lost 9 bases, with 18 bases spanning the gap. CDR3 size: 15 residues. Germline V lookup: CDR1 DFQATT, CDR2 SNEGSKA (reference sequence). CDR3 in DNA: TGCAGTGCTAGAGATCTAAAAATCCAGGGTGTTGAGCAGTTCTTC. Translated, it gives CSARDLKIQGVEQFF.

V is TRBV11-3 and J is TRBJ2-3; maybe TRBD1 (6 bases). The CDR3 is 13 amino acids. CDR1 is SGHNT, CDR2 YENEEA, per germline. With 3 bases removed from V and 8 bases from J, the gap between germline ends came to 12 bases. DNA of the CDR3: TGTGCCAGCAGCTTGATACAGGGCGGTACGCAGTATTTT. As protein: CASSLIQGGTQYF.

This clonotype was seen a handful of times. The CDR3 region has the DNA TGTGCCAGCATTAGTGTCGTGGAGACCCAGTACTTC. Encoded protein: CASISVVETQYF. The rearrangement uses TRBV2 and TRBJ2-5; D is ambiguous. CDR1 SNHLY and CDR2 FYNNEI come from the germline V gene. The CDR3 runs 12 residues. Trimming pared 7 bases from V and 5 bases from J, leaving 11 bases between.

The CDR3 region is CASSQSGGGNQPQHF. The CDR3 bases are TGTGCCAGCAGCCAATCCGGAGGGGGCAATCAGCCCCAGCATTTT. The genes are TRBV16 and TRBJ1-5; possibly TRBD1 for D (5 bases). The V gene lost 0 bases and the J gene lost 2 bases, with 8 bases spanning the gap. Per germline, CDR1 KGHSY and CDR2 FQNENV. This CDR3 has 15 residues. The whole variable domain, filled in from reference TRBV16 and TRBJ1-5, reads GEEVAQTPKHLVRGEGQKAKLYCAPIKGHSYVFWYQQVLKNEFKFLISFQNENVFDETGMPKERFSAKCLPNSPCSLEIQATKLEDSAVYFCASSQSGGGNQPQHFGDGTRLSIL.